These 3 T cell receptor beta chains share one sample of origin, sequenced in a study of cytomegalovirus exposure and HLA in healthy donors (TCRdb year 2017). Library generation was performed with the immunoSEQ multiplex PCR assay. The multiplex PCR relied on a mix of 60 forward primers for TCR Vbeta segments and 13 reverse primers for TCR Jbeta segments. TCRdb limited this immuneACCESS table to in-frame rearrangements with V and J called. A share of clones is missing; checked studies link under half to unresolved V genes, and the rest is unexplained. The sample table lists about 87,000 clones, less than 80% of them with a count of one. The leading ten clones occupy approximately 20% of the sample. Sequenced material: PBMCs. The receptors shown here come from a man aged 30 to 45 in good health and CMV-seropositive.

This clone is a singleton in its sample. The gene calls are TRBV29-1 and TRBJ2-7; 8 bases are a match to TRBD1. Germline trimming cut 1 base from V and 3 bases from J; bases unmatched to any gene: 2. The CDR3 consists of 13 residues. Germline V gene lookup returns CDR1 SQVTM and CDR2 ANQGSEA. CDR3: CSVEGDRIYEQYF. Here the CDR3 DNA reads TGCAGCGTTGAAGGGGACAGGATCTACGAGCAGTACTTC.

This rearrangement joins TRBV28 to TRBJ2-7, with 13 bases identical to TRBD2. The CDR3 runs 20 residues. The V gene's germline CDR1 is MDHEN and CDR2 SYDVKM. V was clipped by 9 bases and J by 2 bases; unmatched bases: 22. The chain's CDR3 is CASRGVGGTSGTPITYEQYF. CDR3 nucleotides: TGTGCCAGTCGGGGAGTAGGTGGGACTAGCGGGACCCCAATTACCTACGAGCAGTACTTC.

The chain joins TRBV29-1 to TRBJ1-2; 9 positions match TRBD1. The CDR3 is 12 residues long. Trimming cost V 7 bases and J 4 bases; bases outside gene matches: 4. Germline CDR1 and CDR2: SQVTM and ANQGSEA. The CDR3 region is CSGNRGPYGYTF. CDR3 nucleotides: TGCAGCGGGAACAGGGGGCCCTATGGCTACACCTTC.